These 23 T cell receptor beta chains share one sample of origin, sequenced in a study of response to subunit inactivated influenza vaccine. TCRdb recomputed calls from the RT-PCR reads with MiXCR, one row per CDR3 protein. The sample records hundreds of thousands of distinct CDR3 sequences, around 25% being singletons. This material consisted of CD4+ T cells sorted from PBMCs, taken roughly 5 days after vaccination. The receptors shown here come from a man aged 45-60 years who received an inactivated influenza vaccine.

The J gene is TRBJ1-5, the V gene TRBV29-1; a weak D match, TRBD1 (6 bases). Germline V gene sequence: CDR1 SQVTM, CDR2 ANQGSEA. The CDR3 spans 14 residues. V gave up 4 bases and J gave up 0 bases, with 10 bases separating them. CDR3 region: CSVVGGDSNQPQHF. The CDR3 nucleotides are TGCAGCGTTGTAGGGGGGGATAGCAATCAGCCCCAGCATTTT. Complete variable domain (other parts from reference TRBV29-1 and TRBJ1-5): SAVISQKPSRDICQRGTSLTIQCQVDSQVTMMFWYRQQPGQSLTLIATANQGSEATYESGFVIDKFPISRPNLTFSTLTVSNMSPEDSSIYLCSVVGGDSNQPQHFGDGTRLSIL.

The CDR3 region is CSARATGGLAGGTDTQYF. CDR3 coding DNA: TGCAGTGCTAGAGCCACGGGGGGACTAGCGGGGGGCACAGATACGCAGTATTTT. This chain links TRBV20-1 with TRBJ2-3; 14 nucleotides match TRBD2. The CDR3 sequence is 18 residues long. Germline values: CDR1 DFQATT, CDR2 SNEGSKA (reference sequence). J was trimmed by 1 base and V by 1 base; bases with no gene match: 7.

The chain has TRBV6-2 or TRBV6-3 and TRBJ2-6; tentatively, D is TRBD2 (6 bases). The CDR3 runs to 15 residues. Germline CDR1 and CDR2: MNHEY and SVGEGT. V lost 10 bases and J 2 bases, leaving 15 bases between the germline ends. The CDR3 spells CATSRGSAGANVLTF. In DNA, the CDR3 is TGTGCCACTTCTCGGGGGTCCGCTGGGGCCAACGTCCTGACTTTC.

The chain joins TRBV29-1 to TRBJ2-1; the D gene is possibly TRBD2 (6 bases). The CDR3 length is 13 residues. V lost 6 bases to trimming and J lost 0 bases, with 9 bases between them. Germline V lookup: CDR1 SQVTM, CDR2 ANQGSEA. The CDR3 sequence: CSVARGSYNEQFF. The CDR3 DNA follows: TGCAGCGTCGCGCGGGGCTCCTACAATGAGCAGTTCTTC.

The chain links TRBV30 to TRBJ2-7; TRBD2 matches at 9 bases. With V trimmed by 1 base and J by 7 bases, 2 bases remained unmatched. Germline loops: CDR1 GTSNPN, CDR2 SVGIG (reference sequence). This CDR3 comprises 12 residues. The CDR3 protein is CAWSALAGEQYF. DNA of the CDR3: TGTGCCTGGAGTGCACTAGCGGGTGAGCAGTACTTC.

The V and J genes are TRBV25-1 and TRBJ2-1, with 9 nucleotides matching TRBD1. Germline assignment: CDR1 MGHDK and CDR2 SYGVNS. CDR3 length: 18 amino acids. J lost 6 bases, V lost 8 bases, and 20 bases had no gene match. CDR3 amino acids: CASATNPQLGQGFNEQFF. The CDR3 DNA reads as TGTGCCAGCGCTACGAACCCCCAGTTGGGACAGGGCTTCAATGAGCAGTTCTTC.

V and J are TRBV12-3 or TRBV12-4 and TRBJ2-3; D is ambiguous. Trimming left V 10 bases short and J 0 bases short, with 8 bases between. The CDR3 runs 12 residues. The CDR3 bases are TGTGCCACCCGGAGTAGCACAGATACGCAGTATTTT. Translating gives CATRSSTDTQYF.

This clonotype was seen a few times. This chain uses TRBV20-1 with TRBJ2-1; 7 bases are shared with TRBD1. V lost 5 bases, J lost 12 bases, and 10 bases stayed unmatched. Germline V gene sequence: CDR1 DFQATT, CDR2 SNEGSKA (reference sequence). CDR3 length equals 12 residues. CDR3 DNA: TGCAGTGCTCCTGACAGACAGGGCCGGCAGTTCTTC. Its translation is CSAPDRQGRQFF.

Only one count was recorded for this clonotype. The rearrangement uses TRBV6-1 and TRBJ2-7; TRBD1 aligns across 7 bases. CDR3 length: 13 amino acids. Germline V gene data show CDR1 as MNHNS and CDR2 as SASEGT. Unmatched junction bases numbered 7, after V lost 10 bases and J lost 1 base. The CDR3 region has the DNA TGTGCCATCTTATCGGACAGGTCCTACGAGCAGTACTTC. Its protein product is CAILSDRSYEQYF.

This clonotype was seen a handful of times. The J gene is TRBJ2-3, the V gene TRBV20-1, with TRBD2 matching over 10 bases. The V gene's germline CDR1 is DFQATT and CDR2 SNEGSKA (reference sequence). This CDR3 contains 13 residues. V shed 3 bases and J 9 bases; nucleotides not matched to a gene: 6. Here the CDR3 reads CSASRASGGTQYF. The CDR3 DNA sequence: TGCAGTGCTAGTAGGGCTAGCGGGGGAACGCAGTATTTT.

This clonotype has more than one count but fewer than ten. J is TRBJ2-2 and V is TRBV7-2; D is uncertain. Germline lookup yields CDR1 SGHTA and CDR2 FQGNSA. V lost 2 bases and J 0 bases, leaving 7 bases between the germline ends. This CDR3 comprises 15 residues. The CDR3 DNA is TGTGCCAGCAGCTTAAGCAGATCGAACACCGGGGAGCTGTTTTTT. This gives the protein CASSLSRSNTGELFF. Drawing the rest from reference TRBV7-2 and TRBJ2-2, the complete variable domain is GAGVSQSPSNKVTEKGKDVELRCDPISGHTALYWYRQSLGQGLEFLIYFQGNSAPDKSGLPSDRFSAERTGGSVSTLTIQRTQQEDSAVYLCASSLSRSNTGELFFGEGSRLTVL.

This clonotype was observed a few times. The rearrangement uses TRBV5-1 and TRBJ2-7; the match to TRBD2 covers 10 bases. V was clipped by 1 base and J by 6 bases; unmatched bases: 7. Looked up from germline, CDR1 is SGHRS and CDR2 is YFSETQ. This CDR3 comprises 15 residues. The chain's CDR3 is CASSLSSGSGTEQYF. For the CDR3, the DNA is TGCGCCAGCAGCTTGTCTAGCGGGAGCGGCACCGAGCAGTACTTC.

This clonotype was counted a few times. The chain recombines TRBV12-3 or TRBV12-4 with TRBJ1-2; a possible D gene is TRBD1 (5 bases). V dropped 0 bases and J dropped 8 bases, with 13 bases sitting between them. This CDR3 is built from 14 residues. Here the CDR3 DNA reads TGTGCCAGCAGTTTAGCGGCGGGTCAGGGAGGCTACACCTTC. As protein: CASSLAAGQGGYTF.

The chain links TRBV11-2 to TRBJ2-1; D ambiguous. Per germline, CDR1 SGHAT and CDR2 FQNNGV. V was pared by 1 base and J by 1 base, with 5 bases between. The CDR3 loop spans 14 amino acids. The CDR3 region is CASSLALSYNEQFF. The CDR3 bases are TGTGCCAGCAGCTTAGCCTTATCCTACAATGAGCAGTTCTTC.

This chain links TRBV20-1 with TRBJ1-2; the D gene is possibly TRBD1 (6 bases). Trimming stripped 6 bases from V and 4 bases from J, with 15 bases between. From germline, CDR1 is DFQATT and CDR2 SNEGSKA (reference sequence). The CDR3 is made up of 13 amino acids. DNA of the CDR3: TGCAGTGCAAACAGGGAACGGGCCTATGGCTACACCTTC. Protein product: CSANRERAYGYTF.

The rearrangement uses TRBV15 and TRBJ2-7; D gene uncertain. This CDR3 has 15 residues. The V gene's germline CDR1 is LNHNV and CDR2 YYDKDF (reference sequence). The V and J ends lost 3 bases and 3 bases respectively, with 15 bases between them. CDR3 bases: TGTGCCACCAGCAGCGAGGCCTCCCCCCGCTACGAGCAGTACTTC. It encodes CATSSEASPRYEQYF.

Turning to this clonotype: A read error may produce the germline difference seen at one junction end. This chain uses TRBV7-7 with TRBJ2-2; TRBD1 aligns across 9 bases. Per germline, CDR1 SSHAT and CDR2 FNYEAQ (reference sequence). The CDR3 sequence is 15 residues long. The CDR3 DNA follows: TGTGCTAGCAGCCCGACAGGGGGGTACACCGGGGAGCTGTTTTTT. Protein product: CASSPTGGYTGELFF.

The CDR3 DNA follows: TGCAGTGCTAGAGCCGGGGAAAGCCTTAAAGCTTTCTTT. Its protein is CSARAGESLKAFF. This chain links TRBV20-1 with TRBJ1-1; unclear D gene. The V end was cut by 1 base, the J end by 9 bases, with 15 bases between. The CDR3 runs to 13 residues. Germline CDR1 is DFQATT and CDR2 is SNEGSKA (reference sequence).

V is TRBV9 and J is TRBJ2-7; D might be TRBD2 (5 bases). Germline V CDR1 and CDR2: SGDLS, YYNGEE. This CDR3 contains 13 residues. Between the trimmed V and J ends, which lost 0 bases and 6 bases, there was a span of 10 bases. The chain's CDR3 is CASSVAPGIEQYF. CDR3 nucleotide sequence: TGTGCCAGCAGCGTAGCACCGGGGATCGAGCAGTACTTC.

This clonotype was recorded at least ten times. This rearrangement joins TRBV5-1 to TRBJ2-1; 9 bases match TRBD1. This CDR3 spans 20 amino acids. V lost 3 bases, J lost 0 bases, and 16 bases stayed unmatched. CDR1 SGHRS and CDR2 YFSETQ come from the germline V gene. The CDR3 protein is CASSSSYGTGQISSYNEQFF. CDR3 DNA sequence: TGCGCCAGCAGCTCCTCGTATGGGACAGGGCAGATTAGCTCCTACAATGAGCAGTTCTTC. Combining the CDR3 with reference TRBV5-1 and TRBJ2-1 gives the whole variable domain KAGVTQTPRYLIKTRGQQVTLSCSPISGHRSVSWYQQTPGQGLQFLFEYFSETQRNKGNFPGRFSGRQFSNSRSEMNVSTLELGDSALYLCASSSSYGTGQISSYNEQFFGPGTRLTVL.

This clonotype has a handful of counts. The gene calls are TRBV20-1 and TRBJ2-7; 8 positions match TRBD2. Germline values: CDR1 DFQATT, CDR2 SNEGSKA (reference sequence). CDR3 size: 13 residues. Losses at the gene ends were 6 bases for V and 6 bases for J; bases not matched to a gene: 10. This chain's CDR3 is CSAPRSGSPEQYF. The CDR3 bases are TGCAGTGCCCCCCGGAGCGGGAGTCCCGAGCAGTACTTC.

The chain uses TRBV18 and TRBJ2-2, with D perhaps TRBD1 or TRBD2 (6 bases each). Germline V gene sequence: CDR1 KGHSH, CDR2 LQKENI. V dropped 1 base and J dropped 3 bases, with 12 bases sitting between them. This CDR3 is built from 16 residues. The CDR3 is CASSPRGGTDTGELFF. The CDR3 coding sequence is TGTGCCAGCTCACCACGAGGGGGGACGGACACCGGGGAGCTGTTTTTT.

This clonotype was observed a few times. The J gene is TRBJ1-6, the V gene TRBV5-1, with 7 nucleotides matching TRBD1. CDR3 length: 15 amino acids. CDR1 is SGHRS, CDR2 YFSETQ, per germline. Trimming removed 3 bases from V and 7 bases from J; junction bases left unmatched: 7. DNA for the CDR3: TGCGCCAGCAGCTGGGGGACAGAGAAGAATTCACCCCTCCACTTT. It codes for CASSWGTEKNSPLHF.